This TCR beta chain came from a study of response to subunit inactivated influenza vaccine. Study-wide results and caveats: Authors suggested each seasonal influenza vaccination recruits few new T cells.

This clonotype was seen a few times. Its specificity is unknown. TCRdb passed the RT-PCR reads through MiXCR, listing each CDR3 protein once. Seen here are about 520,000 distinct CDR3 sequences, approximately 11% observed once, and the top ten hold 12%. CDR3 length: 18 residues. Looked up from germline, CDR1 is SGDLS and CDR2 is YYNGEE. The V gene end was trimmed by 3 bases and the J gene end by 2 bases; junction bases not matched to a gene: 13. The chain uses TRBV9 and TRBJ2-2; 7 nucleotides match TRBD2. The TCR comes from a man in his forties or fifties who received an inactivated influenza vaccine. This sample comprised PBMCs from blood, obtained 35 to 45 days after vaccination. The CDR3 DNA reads TGTGCCAGCAGCGAGGGGCCAATAGCGGGTAAAAACACCGGGGAGCTGTTTTTT. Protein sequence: CASSEGPIAGKNTGELFF.